Below, 18 T cell receptor beta chains from the same sample are listed, as sequenced in a study of OX40 agonist ivuxolimab in advanced cancers. Clones were read by immunoSEQ multiplex PCR, and TCRdb kept only the in-frame ones, dropping some. Here the sample spans about 52,000 clones, approximately 92% being singletons. The sequences come from CD4+ or CD8+ T cells sorted from blood, collected in a trial of the OX40 agonist ivuxolimab. All receptors derive from an adult with an advanced solid tumor such as melanoma, head and neck, liver or kidney cancer.

This clone was counted a single time. Here the CDR3 reads CASSQPLAGGMGNEQFF. The CDR3 nucleotides are TGCGCCAGCAGCCAACCACTAGCGGGAGGAATGGGGAATGAGCAGTTCTTC. This sequence joins TRBV4-1 and TRBJ2-1; 12 positions match TRBD2. Unmatched junction bases numbered 9, after V lost 2 bases and J lost 7 bases. The V gene's germline CDR1 is MGHRA and CDR2 YSYEKL. The CDR3 is 17 amino acids.

The V call is TRBV4-3, the J call TRBJ2-7; D might be TRBD2 (6 bases). Trimming pared 0 bases from V and 7 bases from J, leaving 25 bases between. The CDR3 extends over 18 amino acids. Per germline, CDR1 LGHNA and CDR2 YSLEER. Written as DNA, the CDR3 is TGCGCCAGCAGCCAAGAGGCCAGGGCCCGGGGGTGGGGCGAGGAGCAGTACTTC. Translating it yields CASSQEARARGWGEEQYF.

The DNA of the CDR3 is TGTGCCAGTAGTAGCCTAGCGGGAGGAAGTGGTGAGCAGTTCTTC. Translation gives CASSSLAGGSGEQFF. The chain combines TRBV19 with TRBJ2-1; TRBD2 agrees at 11 bases. Germline CDR1 and CDR2: LNHDA and SQIVND (reference sequence). The CDR3 is 15 amino acids. Trimming cost V 4 bases and J 9 bases; bases outside gene matches: 8.

The V and J genes are TRBV28 and TRBJ2-1, with TRBD1 identical over 7 bases. CDR1 is MDHEN and CDR2 is SYDVKM in the germline V gene. The CDR3 spans 18 residues. V dropped 4 bases and J dropped 3; count of bases not matched to a gene: 15. CDR3 sequence (DNA): TGTGCCAGCAGTTCCCTTTGGGAAGACAGGGTCGGCTACAATGAGCAGTTCTTC. This encodes CASSSLWEDRVGYNEQFF.

The chain is built from TRBV5-4 and TRBJ2-2; possibly TRBD2 for D (6 bases). V lost 6 bases to trimming and J lost 3 bases, with 9 bases between them. CDR3 length: 13 amino acids. Germline V gene sequence: CDR1 SGHNT, CDR2 YYREEE (reference sequence). The chain's CDR3 is CASKAGHTGELFF. The CDR3 region has the DNA TGTGCCAGCAAGGCGGGACACACCGGGGAGCTGTTTTTT.

DNA for the CDR3: TGTGCCAGCAGCGCGGGAAGTAGGGTTGACGAGCAGTACTTC. Protein sequence: CASSAGSRVDEQYF. The chain carries TRBV9 and TRBJ2-7, with D maybe TRBD2 (5 bases). The CDR3 contains 14 residues. The V and J ends lost 3 bases and 5 bases respectively, with 15 bases between them. Germline lookup yields CDR1 SGDLS and CDR2 YYNGEE.

The genes are TRBV20-1 and TRBJ2-7; D is uncertain. Trimming pared 8 bases from V and 7 bases from J, leaving 9 bases between. The V gene's germline CDR1 is DFQATT and CDR2 SNEGSKA (reference sequence). This CDR3 spans 9 amino acids. In DNA, the CDR3 is TGCAGTCGGGCGCTGGAGCAGTACTTC. Translating gives CSRALEQYF.

The rearrangement joins TRBV4-3 to TRBJ2-1, with D possibly being TRBD2 (5 bases). The CDR3 loop spans 15 amino acids. Germline V gene lookup returns CDR1 LGHNA and CDR2 YSLEER. The V end was cut by 6 bases, the J end by 6 bases, with 18 bases between. CDR3 in amino acids: CASSSGERGRNEQFF. The CDR3 coding sequence is TGCGCCAGCAGTTCCGGGGAGAGAGGGCGCAATGAGCAGTTCTTC.

V is TRBV28 and J is TRBJ1-4, with no clear D. This CDR3 is 15 amino acids long. V lost 4 bases, J lost 0 bases, and 9 bases lay in between. Germline CDR1 and CDR2: MDHEN and SYDVKM. The CDR3 DNA reads TGTGCCAGCAGTTGGACGGATACAACTAATGAAAAACTGTTTTTT. It encodes CASSWTDTTNEKLFF.

The chain is built from TRBV27 and TRBJ1-3, with D hard to call. Germline V lookup: CDR1 MNHEY, CDR2 SMNVEV (reference sequence). The CDR3 contains 13 residues. V shed 5 bases and J shed 4 bases, with 9 bases lying between them. The CDR3 loop reads CASSPRRGNTIYF. Here the CDR3 DNA reads TGTGCCAGCAGTCCCCGGAGGGGAAACACCATATATTTT.

The rearrangement links TRBV6-6 to TRBJ1-1, with unresolved D. Deletions cut 6 bases from V and 3 bases from J, with 8 bases between. Germline V gives CDR1 MNHNY, CDR2 SVGAGI (reference sequence). The CDR3 sequence is 12 residues long. CDR3 nucleotides: TGTGCCAGCAGCCCTTCGGACACTGAAGCTTTCTTT. This sequence encodes CASSPSDTEAFF.

This sequence joins TRBV6-5 and TRBJ2-2, with D perhaps TRBD2 (5 bases). CDR1 MNHEY and CDR2 SVGAGI come from the germline V gene. This CDR3 is built from 16 residues. The V end was cut by 0 bases, the J end by 4 bases, with 12 bases between. CDR3 loop: CASSYSIDYLTGELFF. As DNA, the CDR3 is TGTGCCAGCAGTTACTCGATAGACTACCTCACCGGGGAGCTGTTTTTT.

J is TRBJ2-3 and V is TRBV4-1; D gene ambiguous. The CDR3 covers 15 residues. Germline lookup yields CDR1 MGHRA and CDR2 YSYEKL. The V and J ends lost 2 bases and 0 bases respectively, with 9 bases between them. This CDR3 reads CASSQISSSTDTQYF. CDR3 DNA: TGCGCCAGCAGCCAAATTAGTTCTAGCACAGATACGCAGTATTTT.

The gene calls are TRBV19 and TRBJ2-1; D may be TRBD1 or TRBD2 (6 bases each). This CDR3 has 16 residues. The V and J ends lost 8 bases and 0 bases respectively, with 17 bases between them. Germline lookup yields CDR1 LNHDA and CDR2 SQIVND (reference sequence). The CDR3, as DNA: TGTGCCAGTTCCGGGGGCTTGACTAGCTCCTACAATGAGCAGTTCTTC. Its protein is CASSGGLTSSYNEQFF.

This clone was picked up one time. V is TRBV27 and J is TRBJ2-1, with 10 bases matching TRBD2. CDR1 MNHEY and CDR2 SMNVEV come from the germline V gene (reference sequence). The length of the CDR3 is 13 residues. J gave up 6 bases and V 7 bases, and 3 bases lay outside the gene matches. For the CDR3, the DNA is TGTGCCAGCACAGCGGGAGGGGGCAATGAGCAGTTCTTC. This gives the protein CASTAGGGNEQFF.

The J gene is TRBJ2-7, the V gene TRBV5-6; perhaps TRBD2 as D (6 bases). CDR3 size: 13 residues. V was clipped by 4 bases and J by 3 bases, with 11 bases between them. The germline CDR1 and CDR2 sequences are SGHDT and YYEEEE. The CDR3 protein is CASSPPGSYEQYF. CDR3 DNA sequence: TGTGCCAGCAGCCCCCCCGGGAGCTACGAGCAGTACTTC.

V is TRBV28 and J is TRBJ2-5; TRBD1 is a possible D gene (5 bases). Between the trimmed V and J ends, which lost 6 bases and 0 bases, there was a span of 23 bases. The length of the CDR3 is 18 residues. CDR1 is MDHEN, CDR2 SYDVKM, per germline. The CDR3 sequence is CASRSIRVGRPDQETQYF. The DNA for the CDR3 is TGTGCCAGCAGGTCAATCAGGGTAGGGCGGCCGGACCAAGAGACCCAGTACTTC.

The chain has TRBV7-9 and TRBJ2-5, with 8 bases matching TRBD2. The V segment lost 6 bases and the J segment 1 base; nucleotides outside the gene matches: 4. The germline gives CDR1 SEHNR, CDR2 FQNEAQ (reference sequence). CDR3 length equals 14 residues. This chain's CDR3 is CASSHGLAQETQYF. The CDR3 DNA sequence: TGTGCCAGCAGTCACGGACTAGCCCAAGAGACCCAGTACTTC.